This is a list of T cell receptor beta chains from one sample in a study of T-cell memory formation after mild COVID-19. Each CDR3 protein gets one entry after TCRdb re-called the 5' RACE reads with MiXCR. The sample contains over 55,000 distinct CDR3 sequences, more than 9% of which appear only once. Sequencing used PBMCs or a T cell subset sorted from them (not recorded which). The source of these receptors is a man aged 18 to 29 who had mild COVID-19 (a few samples of this study predate the infection). Cell type and time point are not known. The CDR3 runs from the conserved cysteine through the conserved F or W. D genes are given only for firm matches. Size tells how often a clone was seen (once, few, many) or the class of an expanded clone, and some rows leave it out.

J gene	D gene	clone size	V gene	CDR3 protein	CDR3 DNA
TRBJ2-5	-	few	TRBV20-1	CSASPLNQGETQYF	TGCAGTGCTAGCCCCCTGAACCAGGGCGAGACCCAGTACTTC
TRBJ2-7	-	-	TRBV12-3/TRBV12-4	CASSLAAGSYEQYF	TGTGCCAGCAGTTTAGCAGCCGGCTCCTACGAGCAGTACTTC
TRBJ2-7	-	many	TRBV20-1	CSARGRLSSYEQYF	TGCAGTGCTAGGGGCCGGCTAAGCTCCTACGAGCAGTACTTC
TRBJ2-1	-	-	TRBV12-3/TRBV12-4	CASSPGQGSYNEQFF	TGTGCCAGCAGCCCTGGGCAGGGCTCCTACAATGAGCAGTTCTTC
TRBJ2-1	-	-	TRBV24-1	CATSDGGGHSYNEQFF	TGTGCCACCAGTGATGGGGGGGGGCACTCCTACAATGAGCAGTTCTTC
TRBJ2-5	-	few	TRBV6-5	CASSYYTGETQYF	TGTGCCAGCAGTTACTACACTGGGGAGACCCAGTACTTC
TRBJ1-6	TRBD1	-	TRBV7-2	CASSLGGQSYSPLHF	TGTGCCAGCAGCTTAGGGGGACAGTCCTATTCACCCCTCCACTTT
TRBJ2-2	TRBD1	many	TRBV5-1	CASSWGTGRFTGELFF	TGCGCCAGCAGCTGGGGGACAGGGCGATTCACCGGGGAGCTGTTTTTT
TRBJ2-2	-	-	TRBV6-2/TRBV6-3	CASSYPDSANTGELFF	TGTGCCAGCAGTTACCCGGACAGCGCGAACACCGGGGAGCTGTTTTTT
TRBJ2-5	-	few	TRBV7-2	CASSLVGELKTQYF	TGTGCCAGCAGCTTGGTGGGGGAATTGAAGACCCAGTACTTC
TRBJ2-5	TRBD2	few	TRBV5-1	CASSLLIAGGQETQYF	TGCGCCAGCAGCTTACTGATAGCGGGGGGGCAAGAGACCCAGTACTTC
TRBJ1-1	-	many	TRBV20-1	CSAVPGSPTEAFF	TGCAGTGCTGTTCCAGGGTCTCCCACTGAAGCTTTCTTT
TRBJ1-1	-	many	TRBV5-1	CASSPDRWGSTEAFF	TGCGCCAGCAGCCCTGACAGGTGGGGGTCCACTGAAGCTTTCTTT
TRBJ2-6	TRBD1	few	TRBV20-1	CSAKDRNSSGANVLTF	TGCAGTGCCAAGGACAGGAACAGCTCTGGGGCCAACGTCCTGACTTTC